A selection of T cell receptor beta chains follows, all from one sample in a study of T cell repertoires in cytomegalovirus infection. TCRdb itself ran the reads through MiXCR, one entry per CDR3 protein. The sample yields around 50,000 distinct CDR3 sequences, around 18% seen once. Their specific antigens are unknown. Sequences were derived from CD8+ T cells from cultured PBMCs, sampled from culture after CMV antigen stimulation. All receptors come from a human donor in good health (CMV status not recorded). Some clones in this sample may be carry-over from other donors' samples. The CDR3 runs from the conserved cysteine through the conserved F or W. A D gene is named only where the DNA matches it firmly. For some rows the clone size is stated as once, few or many, or as a class when expanded; others skip it.

NA	TRBV6-5	TRBJ1-2	once	TGTGCCAGCAGTTTCAAACCGCGGGGGGCGGTCAACTATGGCTACACCTTC	CASSFKPRGAVNYGYTF
TRBD1	TRBV7-2	TRBJ2-7	NA	TGTGCCAGCAGCCCTCCTGGACAGGGTACCGAGCAGTACTTC	CASSPPGQGTEQYF
TRBD2	TRBV7-2	TRBJ2-2	NA	TGTGCCAGCAGCTTAGTGGGCGGGAGTCTTCCCGGGGAGCTGTTTTTT	CASSLVGGSLPGELFF
NA	TRBV7-2	TRBJ2-7	NA	TGTGCCAGCAGCTTACGTTCCAGGGGCGGGGGAGCCTACGAGCAGTACTTC	CASSLRSRGGGAYEQYF
NA	TRBV20-1	TRBJ1-3	few	TGCAGTGCTGGGGGGTACTCTGGAAACACCATATATTTT	CSAGGYSGNTIYF
NA	TRBV27	TRBJ2-7	few	TGTGCCAGCAAATTTGGAGGGGCCTACGAGCAGTACTTC	CASKFGGAYEQYF
NA	TRBV7-2	TRBJ2-7	few	TGTGCCAGCAGCCAAACTAAATTTTACGAGCAGTACTTC	CASSQTKFYEQYF
NA	TRBV7-8	TRBJ2-5	few	TGTGCCAGCAGCGGTCGGTTAGGGAGGGAGACCCAGTACTTC	CASSGRLGRETQYF
NA	TRBV7-9	TRBJ2-7	few	TGTGCCAGCAGCTTAGCAGAGGGGGGATTCTACGAGCAGTACTTC	CASSLAEGGFYEQYF
NA	TRBV24-1	TRBJ2-3	NA	TGTGCCACCAGTGATTTGACGGCAGCTACGAACACAGATACGCAGTATTTT	CATSDLTAATNTDTQYF
NA	TRBV11-2	TRBJ2-1	many	TGTGCCAGCAGCTTGTATATCCGAGACAATGAGCAGTTCTTC	CASSLYIRDNEQFF
TRBD2	TRBV6-5	TRBJ2-7	NA	TGTGCCAGCAGTTACGGGGCTAGCGCGGGAGGGGGTAACGAGCAGTACTTC	CASSYGASAGGGNEQYF
NA	TRBV7-9	TRBJ2-1	many	TGTGCCAGCAGGATCGGAGGAAGCTCCTACAATGAGCAGTTCTTC	CASRIGGSSYNEQFF
NA	TRBV7-6	TRBJ2-1	few	TGTGCCAGCAGCTTAGATCCCAGGGCGGGCAATGAGCAGTTCTTC	CASSLDPRAGNEQFF
NA	TRBV6-2/TRBV6-3	TRBJ2-7	NA	TGTGACAGCAGTTACCCGGGACGAGACTACGAGCAGTACTTC	CDSSYPGRDYEQYF
NA	TRBV6-6	TRBJ1-6	NA	TGTGCCAGCAGTTACGCGGGGGAGAGCTCCTATAATTCACCCCTCCACTTT	CASSYAGESSYNSPLHF
NA	TRBV29-1	TRBJ2-3	few	TGCAGCGTTGAAGCGGGGGTTAGCACAGATACGCAGTATTTT	CSVEAGVSTDTQYF
NA	TRBV20-1	TRBJ2-1	few	TGCAGTGCCCCCGGGCCCGACGCGGGTGAGCAGTTCTTC	CSAPGPDAGEQFF
NA	TRBV27	TRBJ2-7	NA	TGTGCCAGCAGTTACGGTGTCGGATCTTACGAGCAGTACTTC	CASSYGVGSYEQYF
NA	TRBV7-2	TRBJ2-3	NA	TGTGCCAGCAGCACCGAGGGAGTCTACACAGATACGCAGTATTTT	CASSTEGVYTDTQYF
TRBD1	TRBV7-3	TRBJ2-1	large	TGTGCCAGCAGCTTTGGGACAGCCAATGAGCAGTTCTTC	CASSFGTANEQFF
NA	TRBV27	TRBJ1-1	medium-sized	TGTGCCAGCAGTCCTAGGGGGAACACTGAAGCTTTCTTT	CASSPRGNTEAFF
TRBD1	TRBV12-3/TRBV12-4	TRBJ2-5	few	TGTGCCAGCAGTCATCCAAGGACAGGGTGGGAGACCCAGTACTTC	CASSHPRTGWETQYF
TRBD1	TRBV7-9	TRBJ1-2	few	TGTGCCAGCAGTCGGACAGGGGAGAGTACCTATGGCTACACCTTC	CASSRTGESTYGYTF
NA	TRBV7-2	TRBJ2-5	NA	TGTGCCAGCAGCTTAGAGGGAGCTCTAGGGGGAGAGACCCAGTACTTC	CASSLEGALGGETQYF
TRBD1	TRBV12-5	TRBJ2-2	few	TGTGCTAGTGGTTTGACCAGGACAGGGGAGAACACCGGGGAGCTGTTTTTT	CASGLTRTGENTGELFF
NA	TRBV7-8	TRBJ2-7	many	TGTGCCAGCAGCTTGGACGGGTCCTACGAGCAGTACTTC	CASSLDGSYEQYF
NA	TRBV7-9	TRBJ1-1	few	TGTGCCAGCAGCTTTACGCAGGGTGGGACTGAAGCTTTCTTT	CASSFTQGGTEAFF
NA	TRBV7-6	TRBJ2-2	NA	TGTGCCAGCAGCCTCCACGGCAGGGAGGACACCGGGGAGCTGTTTTTT	CASSLHGREDTGELFF
NA	TRBV7-3	TRBJ2-7	few	TGTGCCAGCAGCTTAGGACCTCCGTTGTTCTACGAGCAGTACTTC	CASSLGPPLFYEQYF
TRBD2	TRBV6-2/TRBV6-3	TRBJ2-1	few	TGTGCCAGCAGTACCGGGACTAGCGGGAGACTGCAGTTCTTC	CASSTGTSGRLQFF
TRBD1	TRBV5-6	TRBJ2-1	few	TGTGCCAGCAGCCTGACAGGGGGAGCAGAGCAGTTCTTC	CASSLTGGAEQFF
NA	TRBV7-6	TRBJ2-2	few	TGTGCCAGCAGCTTAAACGGGAGAAACACCGGGGAGCTGTTTTTT	CASSLNGRNTGELFF
TRBD2	TRBV6-2/TRBV6-3	TRBJ2-1	many	TGTGCCAGCGGACTAGCGGGGTACAATGAGCAGTTCTTC	CASGLAGYNEQFF
NA	TRBV7-9	TRBJ1-1	NA	TGTGCCAGCAGCTCACGGGGGGGGAAGAACACTGAAGCTTTCTTT	CASSSRGGKNTEAFF
NA	TRBV7-9	TRBJ2-5	NA	TGTGCCAGCAGCTTAGGCAGCCAAGAGACCCAGTACTTC	CASSLGSQETQYF
TRBD2	TRBV7-2	TRBJ2-1	NA	TGTGCCAGCAGCTCCGGACTAGTCACCTCAGAAGAGCAGTTCTTC	CASSSGLVTSEEQFF
NA	TRBV7-6	TRBJ1-1	NA	TGTGCCAGCAGCAACATAGGCACTGAAGCTTTCTTT	CASSNIGTEAFF
NA	TRBV7-2	TRBJ2-7	few	TGTGCCAGCAGCTTAAATAAGAGGGGGTCTAGCTCCTACGAGCAGTACTTC	CASSLNKRGSSSYEQYF